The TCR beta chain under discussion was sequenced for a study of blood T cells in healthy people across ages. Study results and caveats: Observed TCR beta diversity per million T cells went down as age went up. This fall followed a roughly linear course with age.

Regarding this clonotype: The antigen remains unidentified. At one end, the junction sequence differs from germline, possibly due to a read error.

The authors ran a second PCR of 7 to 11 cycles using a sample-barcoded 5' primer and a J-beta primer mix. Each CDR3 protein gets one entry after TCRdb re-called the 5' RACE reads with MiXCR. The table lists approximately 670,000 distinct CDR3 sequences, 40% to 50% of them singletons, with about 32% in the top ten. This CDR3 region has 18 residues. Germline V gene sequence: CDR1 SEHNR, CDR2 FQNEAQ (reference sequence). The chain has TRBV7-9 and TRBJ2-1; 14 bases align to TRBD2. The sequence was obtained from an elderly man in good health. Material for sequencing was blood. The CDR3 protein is CASSAGTSGSRTYNEQFF. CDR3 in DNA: TGTGCCAGCAGCGCCGGGACTAGCGGGAGTAGGACCTACAACGAGCAGTTCTTC.